A single sample is the source of the 5 T cell receptor beta chains below, sequenced in a study of control samples from healthy donors and cancer patients. Here immunoSEQ multiplex PCR was the method, and the copy in TCRdb shows in-frame clones only, minus some. The table has about 150,000 clones, roughly 94% seen once. Sequencing was done on a sample of blood. These receptors were collected from a man aged 35-49 years in good health.

The chain carries TRBV7-9 and TRBJ2-1; D is unclear. V was cut by 4 bases and J by 4 bases, with 8 bases left in between. This CDR3 has 13 amino acids. In germline, CDR1 is SEHNR, CDR2 FQNEAQ (reference sequence). The DNA of the CDR3 is TGTGCCAGCAGCTACGACTTATACAATGAGCAGTTCTTC. Encoded protein: CASSYDLYNEQFF.

This chain links TRBV7-2 with TRBJ2-5; tentatively, D is TRBD2 (5 bases). Trimming cost V 4 bases and J 5 bases, with 11 bases left between them. The CDR3 is 13 amino acids. Germline CDR1 is SGHTA and CDR2 is FQGNSA. CDR3 nucleotide sequence: TGTGCCAGCAGCTCCGGACTGGCGGAGACCCAGTACTTC. Translated: CASSSGLAETQYF. The full variable domain, in which reference TRBV7-2 and TRBJ2-5 provide the parts outside the CDR3, is GAGVSQSPSNKVTEKGKDVELRCDPISGHTALYWYRQSLGQGLEFLIYFQGNSAPDKSGLPSDRFSAERTGGSVSTLTIQRTQQEDSAVYLCASSSGLAETQYFGPGTRLLVL.

The J gene is TRBJ1-5, the V gene TRBV27; perhaps TRBD1 as D (5 bases). CDR1 and CDR2 from the germline V gene are MNHEY and SMNVEV (reference sequence). The CDR3 has 14 residues. With 2 bases removed from V and 3 bases from J, the gap between germline ends came to 8 bases. The CDR3 loop reads CASSLRGYNQPQHF. DNA of the CDR3: TGTGCCAGCAGTTTACGGGGGTACAATCAGCCCCAGCATTTT.

This chain links TRBV12-5 with TRBJ1-2; tentatively, D is TRBD1 (5 bases). From germline, CDR1 is LGHNT and CDR2 FRNRAP. Trimming shortened V by 7 bases and J by 4 bases, and 16 bases separated the two germline ends. The CDR3 runs 14 residues. The DNA of the CDR3 is TGTGCTAGTGCCCCCGGGAGGGGAAGCTATGGCTACACCTTC. This encodes CASAPGRGSYGYTF.

On this clone itself: Other DNA sequences in this specimen translate into the identical CDR3. The chain has TRBV9 and TRBJ1-5; D not certain. The germline V and J ends were trimmed by 0 bases and 0 bases, with 1 base remaining between them. The CDR3 covers 13 residues. Germline V gives CDR1 SGDLS, CDR2 YYNGEE. The CDR3: CASSVGSNQPQHF. As DNA, the CDR3 is TGTGCCAGCAGCGTAGGTAGCAATCAGCCCCAGCATTTT.